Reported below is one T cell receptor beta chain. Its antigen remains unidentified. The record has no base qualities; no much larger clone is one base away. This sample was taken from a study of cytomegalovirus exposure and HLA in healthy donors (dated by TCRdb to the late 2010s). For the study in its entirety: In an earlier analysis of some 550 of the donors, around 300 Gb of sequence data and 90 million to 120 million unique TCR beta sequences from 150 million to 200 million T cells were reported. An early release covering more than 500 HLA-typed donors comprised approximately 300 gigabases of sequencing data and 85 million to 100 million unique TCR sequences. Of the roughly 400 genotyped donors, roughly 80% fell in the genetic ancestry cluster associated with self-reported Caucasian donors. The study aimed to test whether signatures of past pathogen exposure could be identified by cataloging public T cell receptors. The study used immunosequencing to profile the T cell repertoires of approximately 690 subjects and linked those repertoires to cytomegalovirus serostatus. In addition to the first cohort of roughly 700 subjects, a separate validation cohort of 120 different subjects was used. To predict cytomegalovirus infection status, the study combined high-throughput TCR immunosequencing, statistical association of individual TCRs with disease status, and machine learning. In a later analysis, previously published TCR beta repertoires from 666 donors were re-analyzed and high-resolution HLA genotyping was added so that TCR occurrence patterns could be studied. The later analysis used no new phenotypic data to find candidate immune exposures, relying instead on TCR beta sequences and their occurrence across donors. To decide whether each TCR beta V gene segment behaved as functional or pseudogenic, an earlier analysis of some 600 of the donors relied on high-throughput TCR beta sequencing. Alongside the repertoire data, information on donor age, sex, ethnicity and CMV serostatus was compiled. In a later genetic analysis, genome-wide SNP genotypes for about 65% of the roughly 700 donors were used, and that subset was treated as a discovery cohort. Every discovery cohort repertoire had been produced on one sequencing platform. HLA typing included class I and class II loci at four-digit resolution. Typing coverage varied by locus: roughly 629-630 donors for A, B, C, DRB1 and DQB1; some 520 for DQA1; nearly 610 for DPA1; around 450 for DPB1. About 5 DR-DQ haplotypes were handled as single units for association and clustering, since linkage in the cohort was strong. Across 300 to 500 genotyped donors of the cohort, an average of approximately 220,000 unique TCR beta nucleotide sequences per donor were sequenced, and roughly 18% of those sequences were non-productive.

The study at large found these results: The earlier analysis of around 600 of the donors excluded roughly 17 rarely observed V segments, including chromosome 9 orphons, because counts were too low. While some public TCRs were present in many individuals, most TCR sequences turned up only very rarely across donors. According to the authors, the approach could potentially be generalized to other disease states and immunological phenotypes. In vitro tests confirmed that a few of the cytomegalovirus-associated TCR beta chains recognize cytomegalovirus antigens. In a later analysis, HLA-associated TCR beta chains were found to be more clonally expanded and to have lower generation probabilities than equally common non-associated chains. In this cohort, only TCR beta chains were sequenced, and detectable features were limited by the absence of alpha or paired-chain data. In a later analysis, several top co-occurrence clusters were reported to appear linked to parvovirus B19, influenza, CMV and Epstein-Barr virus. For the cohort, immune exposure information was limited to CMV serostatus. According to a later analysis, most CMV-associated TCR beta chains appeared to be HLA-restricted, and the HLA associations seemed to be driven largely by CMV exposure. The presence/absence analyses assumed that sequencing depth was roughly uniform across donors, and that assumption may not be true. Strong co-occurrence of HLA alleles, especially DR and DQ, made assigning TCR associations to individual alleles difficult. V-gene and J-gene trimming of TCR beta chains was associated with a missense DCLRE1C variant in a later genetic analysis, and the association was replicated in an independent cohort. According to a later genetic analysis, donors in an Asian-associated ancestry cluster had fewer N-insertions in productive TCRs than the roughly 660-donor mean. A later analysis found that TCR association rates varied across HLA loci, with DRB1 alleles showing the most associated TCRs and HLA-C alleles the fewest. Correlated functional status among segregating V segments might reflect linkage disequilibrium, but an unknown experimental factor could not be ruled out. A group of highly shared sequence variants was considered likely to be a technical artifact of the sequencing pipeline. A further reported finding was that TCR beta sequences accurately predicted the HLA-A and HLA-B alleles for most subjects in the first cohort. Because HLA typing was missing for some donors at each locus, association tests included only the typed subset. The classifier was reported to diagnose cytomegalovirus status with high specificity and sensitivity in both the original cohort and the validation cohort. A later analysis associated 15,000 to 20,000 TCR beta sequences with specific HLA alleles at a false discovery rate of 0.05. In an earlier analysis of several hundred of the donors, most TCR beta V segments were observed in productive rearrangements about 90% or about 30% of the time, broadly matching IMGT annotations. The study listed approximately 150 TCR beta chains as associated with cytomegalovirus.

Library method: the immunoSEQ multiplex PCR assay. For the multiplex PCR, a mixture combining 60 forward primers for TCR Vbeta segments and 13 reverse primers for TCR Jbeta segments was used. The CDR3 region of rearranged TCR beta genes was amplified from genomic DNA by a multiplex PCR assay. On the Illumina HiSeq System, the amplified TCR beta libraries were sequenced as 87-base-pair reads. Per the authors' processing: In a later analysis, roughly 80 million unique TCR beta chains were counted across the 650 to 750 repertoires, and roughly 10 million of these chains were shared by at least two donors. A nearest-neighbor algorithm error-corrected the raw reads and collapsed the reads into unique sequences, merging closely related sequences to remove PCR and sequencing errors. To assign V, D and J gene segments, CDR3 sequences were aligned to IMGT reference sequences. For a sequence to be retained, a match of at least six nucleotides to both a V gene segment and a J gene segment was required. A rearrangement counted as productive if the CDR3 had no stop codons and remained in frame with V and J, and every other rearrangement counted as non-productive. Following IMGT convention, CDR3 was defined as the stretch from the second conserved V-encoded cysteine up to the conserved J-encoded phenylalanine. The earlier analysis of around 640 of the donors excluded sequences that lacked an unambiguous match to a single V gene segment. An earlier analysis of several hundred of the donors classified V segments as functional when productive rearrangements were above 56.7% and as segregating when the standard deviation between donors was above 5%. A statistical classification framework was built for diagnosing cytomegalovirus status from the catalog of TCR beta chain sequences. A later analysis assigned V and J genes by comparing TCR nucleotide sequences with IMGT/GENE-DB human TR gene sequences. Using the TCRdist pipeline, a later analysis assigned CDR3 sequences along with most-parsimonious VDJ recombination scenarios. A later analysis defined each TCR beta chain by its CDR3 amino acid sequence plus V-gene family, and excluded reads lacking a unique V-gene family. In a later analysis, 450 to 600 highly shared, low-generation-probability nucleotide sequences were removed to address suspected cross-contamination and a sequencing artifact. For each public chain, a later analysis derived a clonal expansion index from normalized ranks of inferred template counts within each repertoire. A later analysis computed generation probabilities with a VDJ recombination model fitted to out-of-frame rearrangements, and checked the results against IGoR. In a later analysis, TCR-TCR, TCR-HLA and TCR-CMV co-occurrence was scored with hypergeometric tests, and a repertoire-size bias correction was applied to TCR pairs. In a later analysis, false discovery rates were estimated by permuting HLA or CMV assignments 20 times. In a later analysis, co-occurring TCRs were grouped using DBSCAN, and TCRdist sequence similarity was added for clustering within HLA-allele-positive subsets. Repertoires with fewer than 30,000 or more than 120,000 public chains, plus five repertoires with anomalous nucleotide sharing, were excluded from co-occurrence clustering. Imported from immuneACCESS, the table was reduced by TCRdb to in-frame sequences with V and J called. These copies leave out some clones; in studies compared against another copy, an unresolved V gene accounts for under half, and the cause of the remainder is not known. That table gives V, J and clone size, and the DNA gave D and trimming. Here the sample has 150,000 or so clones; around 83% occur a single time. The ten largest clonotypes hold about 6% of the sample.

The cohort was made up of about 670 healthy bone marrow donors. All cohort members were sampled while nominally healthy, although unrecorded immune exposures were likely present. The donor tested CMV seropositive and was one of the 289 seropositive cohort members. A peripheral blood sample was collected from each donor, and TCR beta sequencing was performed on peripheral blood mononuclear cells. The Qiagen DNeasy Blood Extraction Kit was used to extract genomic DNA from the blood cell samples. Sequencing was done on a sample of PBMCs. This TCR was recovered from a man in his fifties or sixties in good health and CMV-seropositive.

The CDR3 is CASSLTGGLAGARSTDTQYF. The bases read TGTGCCAGCAGCTTAACCGGAGGGCTAGCGGGGGCCCGGAGCACAGATACGCAGTATTTT. Recombination joined TRBV7-3 with TRBJ2-3; TRBD2 agrees with 10 junctional bases. Compared with germline, V lacks 0 bases and J lacks 0 bases; bases without a gene match: 12. Reading the germline V gene gives CDR1 SGHTA and CDR2 FQGTGA. The CDR3, cysteine through phenylalanine, is 20 amino acids long. The entry retains the CDR3 DNA only, 60 bases that are in frame from base 1.